This T cell receptor (beta chain) was captured by sequencing in a study of T cell responses to AZD1222 COVID-19 vaccine. Germline CDR1 SGHTS, CDR2 YDEGEE. Deletions cut 0 bases from V and 4 bases from J, with 7 bases between. CDR3 length: 13 residues. Some clones are missing from TCRdb's copy, which holds only in-frame ones; the method was immunoSEQ multiplex PCR. This table holds tens of thousands of clones, over 80% found once. The sample holds many counts of this clone. Its antigen is undetermined. Notes on the study in general: Baseline serology detected seropositivity in only 5 to 7 AZD1222 recipients. An increase in Spike-specific TCR breadth and depth was observed after two AZD1222 doses. Sampling that yielded the repertoires occurred only after the peak T cell response.

The clonotype originates from an adult who received the AZD1222 COVID-19 vaccine. This material consisted of peripheral blood, taken 28 days after the second AZD1222 dose. The chain joins TRBV5-8 to TRBJ1-2; D gene ambiguous. CDR3 nucleotide sequence: TGTGCCAGCAGCTTGGACGAAGGCTATGGCTACACCTTC. Translated, it gives CASSLDEGYGYTF.